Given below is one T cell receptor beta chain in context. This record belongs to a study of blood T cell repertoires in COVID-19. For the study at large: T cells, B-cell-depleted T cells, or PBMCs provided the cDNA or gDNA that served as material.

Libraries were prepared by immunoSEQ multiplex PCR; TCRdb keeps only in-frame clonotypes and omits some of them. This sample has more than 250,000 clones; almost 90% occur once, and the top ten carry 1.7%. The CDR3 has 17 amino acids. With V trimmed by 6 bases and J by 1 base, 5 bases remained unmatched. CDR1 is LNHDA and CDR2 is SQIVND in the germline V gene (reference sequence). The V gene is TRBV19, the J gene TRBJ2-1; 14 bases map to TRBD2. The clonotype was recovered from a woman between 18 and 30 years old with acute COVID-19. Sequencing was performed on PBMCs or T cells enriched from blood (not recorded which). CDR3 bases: TGTGCCAGTAGCGGACTAGCGGGAGGCCGATCCTACAATGAGCAGTTCTTC. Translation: CASSGLAGGRSYNEQFF.